Below are 25 T cell receptor beta chains sequenced from a single sample in a study of early T cells in non-severe SARS-CoV-2 infection. TCRdb used MiXCR to reprocess the 5' RACE reads, holding one entry per CDR3 protein. The sample lists 48,000 or so distinct CDR3 sequences, approximately 6% occurring once. This material consisted of whole blood, taken at baseline. The receptors were gathered from an adult who was a healthcare worker with PCR-confirmed SARS-CoV-2 infection or an uninfected control (not recorded which).

This clonotype was seen many times. The rearrangement links TRBV6-2 or TRBV6-3 to TRBJ2-7; D remains ambiguous. This CDR3 comprises 16 residues. Germline-derived CDR1 and CDR2 are MNHEY and SVGEGT. V lost 1 base, J lost 3 bases, and 16 bases lay in between. CDR3: CASSYFRTWKGYEQYF. The CDR3 nucleotides are TGTGCCAGCAGTTACTTTCGGACCTGGAAAGGCTACGAGCAGTACTTC.

This clonotype was detected many times. This chain connects TRBV29-1 to TRBJ2-5, with D possibly being TRBD2 (6 bases). Trimming removed 0 bases at V and 2 bases at J, with 13 bases between. This CDR3 has 15 residues. The germline V gene has CDR1 SQVTM and CDR2 ANQGSEA. The CDR3 DNA is TGCAGCGTTGAAGAAGGTAGCGGTCGACAAGAGACCCAGTACTTC. Translation: CSVEEGSGRQETQYF.

The sample holds many counts of this clonotype. V gene TRBV7-8 combines with J gene TRBJ2-7; D unclear. Germline CDR1 and CDR2: SGHVS and FQNEAQ. Trimming stripped 1 base from V and 3 bases from J, with 10 bases between. The CDR3 extends over 14 amino acids. CDR3 DNA: TGTGCCAGCAGCTTAGGGATCCAACTCTACGAGCAGTACTTC. The encoded protein is CASSLGIQLYEQYF.

This clonotype occurred a few times. The gene calls are TRBV15 and TRBJ1-3; D might be TRBD1 (6 bases). This CDR3 region has 15 residues. Germline-derived CDR1 and CDR2 are LNHNV and YYDKDF (reference sequence). V was shortened by 4 bases and J by 0 bases, with 10 bases between the two germline ends. The CDR3 DNA sequence: TGTGCCACCAGCATAAGGACAGCCTCTGGAAACACCATATATTTT. It encodes CATSIRTASGNTIYF. The full variable domain, with the rest looked up from reference TRBV15 and TRBJ1-3, is DAMVIQNPRYQVTQFGKPVTLSCSQTLNHNVMYWYQQKSSQAPKLLFHYYDKDFNNEADTPDNFQSRRPNTSFCFLDIRSPGLGDTAMYLCATSIRTASGNTIYFGEGSWLTVV.

This chain connects TRBV27 to TRBJ1-3, with 7 bases aligning to TRBD1. Looked up from germline, CDR1 is MNHEY and CDR2 is SMNVEV (reference sequence). There are 16 residues in the CDR3. V lost 4 bases and J lost 0; bases outside the gene matches: 6. CDR3 coding DNA: TGTGCCAGCAGTTCCCGGCAGGGGGACTCTGGAAACACCATATATTTT. Its translation: CASSSRQGDSGNTIYF.

In its sample, this clonotype was seen many times. The chain joins TRBV3-1 to TRBJ2-3, with no clear D. Germline loops: CDR1 LGHDT, CDR2 YNNKEL (reference sequence). Deletions cut 1 base from V and 2 bases from J, with 4 bases between. The CDR3 consists of 13 residues. The CDR3 loop reads CASSQGPTDTQYF. The DNA of the CDR3 is TGTGCCAGCAGCCAAGGACCCACAGATACGCAGTATTTT.

J is TRBJ2-1 and V is TRBV29-1; 9 nucleotides line up with TRBD2. Per the germline V gene, CDR1 is SQVTM and CDR2 is ANQGSEA. The CDR3 covers 14 residues. The J segment lost 0 bases and the V segment lost 6 bases, leaving 3 bases of the junction unmatched. This CDR3 reads CSVVTSGSYNEQFF. The CDR3 DNA sequence: TGCAGCGTCGTGACTAGCGGCTCCTACAATGAGCAGTTCTTC.

This clonotype occurred many times. This chain joins TRBV11-2 and TRBJ2-5; D is uncertain. V lost 5 bases and J 10 bases, leaving 14 bases between the germline ends. Looked up from germline, CDR1 is SGHAT and CDR2 is FQNNGV. The CDR3 consists of 12 residues. Here the CDR3 reads CASSNSYWDQYF. The CDR3, as DNA: TGTGCCAGCAGCAACTCTTACTGGGACCAGTACTTC.

The chain carries TRBV5-4 and TRBJ2-7; perhaps TRBD1 as D (5 bases). The CDR3 runs to 14 residues. The V end lost 4 bases, the J end lost 6 bases, and 17 bases lay between the germline ends. Germline V CDR1 and CDR2: SGHNT, YYREEE (reference sequence). Here the CDR3 DNA reads TGTGCCAGCAGCGGGCTCTCCGCAGGGTCCGAGCAGTACTTC. It encodes CASSGLSAGSEQYF.

This clonotype was seen at least ten times. CDR3 DNA sequence: TGTGCCAGCAGCTTCACAGGAGGATCCTACGAGCAGTACTTC. Translating it yields CASSFTGGSYEQYF. The V and J genes are TRBV5-5 and TRBJ2-7; D tentatively fits TRBD1 or TRBD2 (5 bases each). This CDR3 has 14 residues. The germline gives CDR1 SGHKS, CDR2 YYEKEE (reference sequence). V was trimmed by 2 bases and J by 1 base, leaving 10 bases between them. Looking up the rest from reference TRBV5-5 and TRBJ2-7 gives the full variable domain: DAGVTQSPTHLIKTRGQQVTLRCSPISGHKSVSWYQQVLGQGPQFIFQYYEKEERGRGNFPDRFSARQFPNYSSELNVNALLLGDSALYLCASSFTGGSYEQYFGPGTRLTVT.

This clonotype has more than one count but fewer than ten. The gene calls are TRBV7-2 and TRBJ1-3; D might be TRBD1 (5 bases). The germline V and J ends were trimmed by 5 bases and 4 bases, with 15 bases remaining between them. Germline CDR1 SGHTA, CDR2 FQGNSA. This CDR3 has 15 amino acids. CDR3 residues: CASSRDPGLGNTIYF. The CDR3 DNA sequence: TGTGCCAGCAGCCGGGACCCAGGGTTGGGAAACACCATATATTTT.

This clonotype was counted between two and nine times. V gene TRBV5-8 combines with J gene TRBJ2-7; D may be TRBD2 (6 bases). V lost 0 bases and J lost 4, with 11 bases in between. Germline values: CDR1 SGHTS, CDR2 YDEGEE. The CDR3 totals 14 residues. CDR3 region: CASSLDGSGYEQYF. CDR3 nucleotides: TGTGCCAGCAGCTTGGACGGGAGCGGTTACGAGCAGTACTTC.

This clonotype was detected a few times. The V call is TRBV27, the J call TRBJ2-1, with a possible D match to TRBD1 (7 bases). Germline CDR1 is MNHEY and CDR2 is SMNVEV (reference sequence). This CDR3 has 14 residues. Trimming removed 3 bases from V and 4 bases from J, with 10 bases in between. In nucleotides, the CDR3 is TGTGCCAGCAGTTTCCAGGGGGGTTACAATGAGCAGTTCTTC. This sequence encodes CASSFQGGYNEQFF.

In this sample, this clonotype turned up many times. The chain combines TRBV19 with TRBJ1-1; D may be TRBD1 (6 bases). Trimming shortened V by 5 bases and J by 1 base, and 20 bases separated the two germline ends. This CDR3 region has 17 residues. Per germline, CDR1 LNHDA and CDR2 SQIVND (reference sequence). The CDR3 region has the DNA TGTGCCAGTAGTGGGGTCCCACAGGGATTAAGGAACACTGAAGCTTTCTTT. It encodes CASSGVPQGLRNTEAFF.

V usage is TRBV7-9 and J usage is TRBJ1-4; 10 bases line up with TRBD1. The trim removed 5 bases at V and 2 bases at J, leaving 2 bases unmatched. The CDR3 contains 15 residues. In germline, CDR1 is SEHNR, CDR2 FQNEAQ (reference sequence). CDR3 nucleotide sequence: TGTGCCAGCAGCCGACAGGGGGCCACTAATGAAAAACTGTTTTTT. Translation gives CASSRQGATNEKLFF.

This clonotype was seen repeatedly, ten times or more. This chain joins TRBV28 and TRBJ2-7; TRBD1 or TRBD2 may be the D gene (5 bases each). The CDR3 totals 15 residues. The germline V gene encodes CDR1 MDHEN and CDR2 SYDVKM. V was shortened by 1 base and J by 7 bases, with 17 bases between the two germline ends. CDR3: CASSLLSGLLREQYF. The CDR3 region has the DNA TGTGCCAGCAGTTTATTGTCGGGGCTACTTCGGGAGCAGTACTTC.

This clonotype was observed a few times. The V and J genes are TRBV5-1 and TRBJ2-2; TRBD1 matches at 7 bases. The CDR3 consists of 14 residues. Trimming at V came to 0 bases and at J to 6 bases, leaving 2 bases not matched to a gene. In germline, CDR1 is SGHRS, CDR2 YFSETQ. In nucleotides, the CDR3 is TGCGCCAGCAGCTTGGCAGGGGGTCCCGGGGAGCTGTTTTTT. It specifies CASSLAGGPGELFF.

The sample holds many counts of this clonotype. V usage is TRBV5-1 and J usage is TRBJ1-1; D remains unclear. The germline V gene has CDR1 SGHRS and CDR2 YFSETQ. This CDR3 region has 13 residues. The V end lost 4 bases, the J end lost 5 bases, and 12 bases lay between the germline ends. The CDR3 loop reads CASSPPARTEAFF. The CDR3 DNA reads as TGCGCCAGCAGCCCCCCGGCTCGGACTGAAGCTTTCTTT.

This clonotype was detected only a few times. V usage is TRBV9 and J usage is TRBJ2-2; either TRBD1 or TRBD2 may fit D (5 bases each). The CDR3 loop spans 15 amino acids. Germline V gene data show CDR1 as SGDLS and CDR2 as YYNGEE. Trimming removed 0 bases from V and 1 base from J, with 7 bases in between. In DNA, the CDR3 is TGTGCCAGCAGCGTAGTGGGACGGAACACCGGGGAGCTGTTTTTT. It is translated as CASSVVGRNTGELFF.

The chain is built from TRBV29-1 and TRBJ1-2; 9 nucleotides match TRBD1. This CDR3 is built from 13 residues. Trimming at V came to 3 bases and at J to 4 bases, leaving 3 bases not matched to a gene. The germline V gene encodes CDR1 SQVTM and CDR2 ANQGSEA. CDR3 sequence reads: CSVEGQGIYGYTF. Written as DNA, the CDR3 is TGCAGCGTTGAGGGACAGGGAATCTATGGCTACACCTTC.

This clonotype was seen ten or more times. This sequence joins TRBV7-9 and TRBJ1-1, with a tentative D call TRBD1 (5 bases). Trimming removed 5 bases from V and 0 bases from J, with 13 bases in between. Germline loops: CDR1 SEHNR, CDR2 FQNEAQ (reference sequence). CDR3 size: 15 residues. CDR3 nucleotide sequence: TGTGCCAGCAGCCTAGGACACCGCATGAACACTGAAGCTTTCTTT. It codes for CASSLGHRMNTEAFF.

DNA for the CDR3: TGTGCCAGTAGTCTCAGAGGGTTCACCAATCAGCCCCAGCATTTT. It yields the protein CASSLRGFTNQPQHF. The rearrangement uses TRBV19 and TRBJ1-5; D gene ambiguous. This CDR3 is 15 amino acids long. Between the trimmed V and J ends, which lost 5 bases and 3 bases, there was a span of 14 bases. Germline loops: CDR1 LNHDA, CDR2 SQIVND (reference sequence).

This clonotype has only one observation. The genes are TRBV30 and TRBJ1-6, with 11 nucleotides matching TRBD1. Germline loops: CDR1 GTSNPN, CDR2 SVGIG (reference sequence). There are 13 residues in the CDR3. Germline trimming cut 7 bases from V and 9 bases from J; bases unmatched to any gene: 5. CDR3 sequence (DNA): TGTGCCTTCACGGACAGGGGGCTTTCACCCCTCCACTTT. This encodes CAFTDRGLSPLHF.

The chain recombines TRBV6-2 or TRBV6-3 with TRBJ1-1, with TRBD1 matching over 7 bases. This CDR3 spans 11 amino acids. V lost 9 bases and J lost 6; bases outside the gene matches: 4. Germline V lookup: CDR1 MNHEY, CDR2 SVGEGT. This chain's CDR3 is CASTQGPEAFF. In DNA form, the CDR3 reads TGTGCCAGTACACAGGGGCCTGAAGCTTTCTTT.

This clonotype was picked up many times. Here the CDR3 reads CATKDRGNQPQHF. In nucleotides, the CDR3 is TGTGCCACCAAGGACAGGGGCAATCAGCCCCAGCATTTT. V and J are TRBV19 and TRBJ1-5, with 8 bases matching TRBD1. The CDR3 totals 13 residues. Germline V gene data show CDR1 as LNHDA and CDR2 as SQIVND (reference sequence). The V gene end was trimmed by 10 bases and the J gene end by 2 bases; junction bases not matched to a gene: 4. Full variable domain (remainder filled in from reference TRBV19 and TRBJ1-5): DGGITQSPKYLFRKEGQNVTLSCEQNLNHDAMYWYRQDPGQGLRLIYYSQIVNDFQKGDIAEGYSVSREKKESFPLTVTSAQKNPTAFYLCATKDRGNQPQHFGDGTRLSIL.